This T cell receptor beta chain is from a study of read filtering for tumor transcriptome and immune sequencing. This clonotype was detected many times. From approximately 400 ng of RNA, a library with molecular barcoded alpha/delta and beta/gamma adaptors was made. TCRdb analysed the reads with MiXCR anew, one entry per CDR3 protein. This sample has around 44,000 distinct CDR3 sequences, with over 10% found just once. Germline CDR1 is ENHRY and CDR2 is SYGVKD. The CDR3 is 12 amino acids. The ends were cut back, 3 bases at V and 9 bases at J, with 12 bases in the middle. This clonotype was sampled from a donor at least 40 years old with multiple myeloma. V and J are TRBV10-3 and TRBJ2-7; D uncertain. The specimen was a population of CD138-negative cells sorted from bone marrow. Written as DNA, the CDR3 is TGTGCCATCAGTGAAACAGTTTTCGGGCAGTACTTC. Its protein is CAISETVFGQYF.